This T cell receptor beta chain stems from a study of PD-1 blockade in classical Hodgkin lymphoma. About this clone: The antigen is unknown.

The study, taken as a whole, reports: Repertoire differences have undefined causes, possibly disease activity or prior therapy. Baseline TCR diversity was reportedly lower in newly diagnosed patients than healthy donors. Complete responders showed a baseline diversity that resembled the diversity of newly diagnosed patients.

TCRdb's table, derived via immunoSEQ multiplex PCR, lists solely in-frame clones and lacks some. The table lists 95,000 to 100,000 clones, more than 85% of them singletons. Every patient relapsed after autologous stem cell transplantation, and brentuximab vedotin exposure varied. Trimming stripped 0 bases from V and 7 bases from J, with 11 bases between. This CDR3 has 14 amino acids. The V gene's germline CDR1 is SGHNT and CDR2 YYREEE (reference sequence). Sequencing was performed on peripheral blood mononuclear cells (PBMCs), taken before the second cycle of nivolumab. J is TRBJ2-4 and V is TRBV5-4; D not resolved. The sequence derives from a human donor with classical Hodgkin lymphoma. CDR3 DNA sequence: TGTGCCAGCAGCTTGGGCGGTGCCCATAACATTCAGTACTTC. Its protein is CASSLGGAHNIQYF. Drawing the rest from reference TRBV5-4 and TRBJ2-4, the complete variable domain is ETGVTQSPTHLIKTRGQQVTLRCSSQSGHNTVSWYQQALGQGPQFIFQYYREEENGRGNFPPRFSGLQFPNYSSELNVNALELDDSALYLCASSLGGAHNIQYFGAGTRLSVL.